This T cell receptor beta chain was identified during a study of T cell changes during pregnancy in multiple sclerosis. J gave up 6 bases and V 10 bases, and 17 bases lay outside the gene matches. Germline V gives CDR1 ENHRY, CDR2 SYGVKD. The CDR3 consists of 17 residues. Clones were sequenced by immunoSEQ multiplex PCR, and TCRdb holds only the in-frame ones, with some missing. The sample holds tens of thousands of clones, about nine tenths seen once. The rearrangement links TRBV10-3 to TRBJ2-3; TRBD2 agrees at 12 bases. This receptor was taken from a female donor with multiple sclerosis, enrolled in a pregnancy study. The source was peripheral blood, collected in the second trimester of pregnancy. This chain's CDR3 is CATRTGGLAGGLDTQYF. CDR3 in DNA: TGTGCCACCAGGACTGGGGGCCTAGCGGGAGGGCTGGATACGCAGTATTTT.